The 21 T cell receptor beta chains listed next were all sequenced from one sample in a study of T cells in Graves' hyperthyroidism and ophthalmopathy. Researchers took RNA transcripts and amplified the TCR beta CDR3 regions from them. In the first-round RT-PCR of the TCR CDR3, the HTBI primer set was used. TCRdb re-called the multiplex PCR reads with MiXCR, one entry per CDR3 protein. The table lists about 380,000 distinct CDR3 sequences, roughly 20% of them singletons, with over 35% in the top ten. Sequencing was carried out using blood. The receptors come from a man younger than 30 with Graves' ophthalmopathy.

This clonotype showed up many times. The CDR3 bases are TGTGCCAGCAGACCGACAGGCCACACACCTTTCGATGGCTACACCTTC. It specifies CASRPTGHTPFDGYTF. The chain links TRBV12-3 or TRBV12-4 to TRBJ1-2, with D possibly matching TRBD1 (6 bases). Trimming took off 6 bases at V and 6 bases at J, with 23 bases between the two ends. The CDR3 spans 16 residues.

As concerns this clonotype: This could be a read error, since a much larger clone is one nucleotide away. Likely a read error: the CDR3 ends without its conserved phenylalanine or tryptophan. The J gene is TRBJ2-1, the V gene TRBV6-1; D not resolved. Germline V gene sequence: CDR1 MNHNS, CDR2 SASEGT. V was clipped by 5 bases and J by 0 bases, with 11 bases between them. The CDR3 is 15 amino acids. The CDR3 bases are TGTGCCAGCAGTCGTGACATGAGCTCCTACAATGAGCAGTTCTCC. Translating it yields CASSRDMSSYNEQFS.

This clonotype was seen many times. The rearrangement links TRBV20-1 to TRBJ2-1; 13 bases are a match to TRBD2. The trim removed 5 bases at V and 4 bases at J, leaving 5 bases unmatched. The CDR3 sequence is 15 residues long. Germline assignment: CDR1 DFQATT and CDR2 SNEGSKA (reference sequence). The CDR3 protein is CSAPEGLAGYNEQFF. The CDR3 coding sequence is TGCAGTGCTCCCGAGGGACTAGCGGGATACAATGAGCAGTTCTTC.

In this sample, this clonotype turned up many times. CDR3 DNA sequence: TGTGCCACCAGTGATCCAGGGGTCGGGACCCAGTACTTC. It encodes CATSDPGVGTQYF. The chain has TRBV24-1 and TRBJ2-5; tentatively, D is TRBD1 (6 bases). The germline V and J ends were trimmed by 3 bases and 7 bases, with 11 bases remaining between them. Germline values: CDR1 KGHDR, CDR2 SFDVKD. This CDR3 is 13 amino acids long.

This clonotype was found many times. The V gene is TRBV11-2, the J gene TRBJ1-1, with D hard to call. The CDR3 spans 13 residues. V dropped 8 bases and J dropped 5 bases, with 15 bases sitting between them. CDR1 SGHAT and CDR2 FQNNGV come from the germline V gene. The CDR3 region has the DNA TGTGCCAGCGGTAGTTCCACCGCTACTGAAGCTTTCTTT. It translates to CASGSSTATEAFF.

This clonotype has more than one count but fewer than ten. The chain combines TRBV5-1 with TRBJ2-1; 9 bases are a match to TRBD1. This CDR3 spans 16 amino acids. The germline CDR1 and CDR2 sequences are SGHRS and YFSETQ. The J segment lost 1 base and the V segment lost 0 bases, leaving 2 bases of the junction unmatched. CDR3 in DNA: TGCGCCAGCAGCTTGGGGGGGACAGGGTCCTACAATGAGCAGTTCTTC. Translated: CASSLGGTGSYNEQFF.

The V and J genes are TRBV14 and TRBJ2-7; D is undetermined. The CDR3 loop spans 13 amino acids. The V end lost 2 bases, the J end lost 4 bases, and 9 bases lay between the germline ends. Germline V gene sequence: CDR1 SGHDN, CDR2 FVKESK. The CDR3 bases are TGTGCCAGCAGCCAAAGTGTGATTTACGAGCAGTACTTC. Translation gives CASSQSVIYEQYF.

This clonotype was seen at least ten times. The chain employs TRBV12-3 or TRBV12-4 and TRBJ2-1; the D gene is possibly TRBD1 (6 bases). The CDR3 is 14 residues long. V lost 8 bases, J lost 0 bases, and 11 bases lay in between. The CDR3 bases are TGTGCCAGCGGGGGCACGAGCTCCTACAATGAGCAGTTCTTC. The encoded protein is CASGGTSSYNEQFF.

This clonotype was seen a few times. The V gene is TRBV9, the J gene TRBJ2-3; 10 positions agree with TRBD1. Per germline, CDR1 SGDLS and CDR2 YYNGEE. The CDR3 has 16 amino acids. The V segment lost 5 bases and the J segment 1 base; nucleotides outside the gene matches: 7. DNA of the CDR3: TGTGCCAGCAGGCCCGGGACAGGGGCAGGCACAGATACGCAGTATTTT. This codes for CASRPGTGAGTDTQYF.

Note on this clonotype: This clone may be a read error of a much larger clone one base away. DNA of the CDR3: TGTGTCAGCAGCCAAGATCAGGGACGGAATTCACCCCTCCACTTT. Protein product: CVSSQDQGRNSPLHF. The rearrangement joins TRBV3-1 to TRBJ1-6, with TRBD1 as a possible D gene (5 bases). Germline CDR1 reads LGHDT; CDR2 reads YNNKEL (reference sequence). The CDR3 is 15 residues long.

This clonotype was seen more than once but under ten times. The chain links TRBV10-3 to TRBJ2-6; D is perhaps TRBD1 (5 bases). The CDR3 loop spans 18 amino acids. V dropped 2 bases and J dropped 1 base, with 15 bases sitting between them. In germline, CDR1 is ENHRY, CDR2 SYGVKD. CDR3: CAISERGSQGSGANVLTF. CDR3 in DNA: TGTGCCATCAGTGAGAGGGGCTCCCAAGGGTCTGGGGCCAACGTCCTGACTTTC.

This clonotype was seen repeatedly, ten times or more. This rearrangement joins TRBV20-1 to TRBJ1-2; 11 bases agree with TRBD1. Germline-derived CDR1 and CDR2 are DFQATT and SNEGSKA (reference sequence). J was trimmed by 5 bases and V by 0 bases; bases with no gene match: 5. The CDR3 spans 15 residues. CDR3 nucleotide sequence: TGCAGTGCTAGAGATTGGACAGGGGGCGAGTATGGCTACACCTTC. Translating gives CSARDWTGGEYGYTF.

This clonotype was observed a few times. V gene TRBV10-3 combines with J gene TRBJ1-6; 7 bases align to TRBD1. The length of the CDR3 is 14 residues. With V trimmed by 6 bases and J by 7 bases, 6 bases remained unmatched. CDR1 and CDR2 (germline): ENHRY, SYGVKD. For the CDR3, the DNA is TGTGCCATCAGAGAGGGGGCTCGAAATTCACCCCTCCACTTT. Encoded protein: CAIREGARNSPLHF.

This chain uses TRBV7-8 with TRBJ2-7; 12 bases are a match to TRBD2. CDR1 is SGHVS and CDR2 is FQNEAQ in the germline V gene. Losses at the gene ends were 3 bases for V and 4 bases for J; bases not matched to a gene: 13. The CDR3 length is 18 residues. The CDR3 sequence: CASSFLQRTSGIVYEQYF. The CDR3, as DNA: TGTGCCAGCAGCTTTTTACAGCGGACTAGCGGGATTGTTTACGAGCAGTACTTC.

This rearrangement joins TRBV2 to TRBJ2-6; TRBD1 matches 11 bases. Per the germline V gene, CDR1 is SNHLY and CDR2 is FYNNEI. CDR3 length: 18 amino acids. J lost 0 bases, V lost 5 bases, and 6 bases had no gene match. CDR3 sequence reads: CASSITGTGGSGANVLTF. The CDR3 DNA reads as TGTGCCAGCAGTATCACCGGGACAGGGGGCTCTGGGGCCAACGTCCTGACTTTC. The full variable domain, with the rest looked up from reference TRBV2 and TRBJ2-6, is EPEVTQTPSHQVTQMGQEVILRCVPISNHLYFYWYRQILGQKVEFLVSFYNNEISEKSEIFDDQFSVERPDGSNFTLKIRSTKLEDSAMYFCASSITGTGGSGANVLTFGAGSRLTVL.

This clonotype was seen at least ten times. The rearrangement joins TRBV11-2 to TRBJ2-1, with D tentatively TRBD1 or TRBD2 (5 bases each). V was trimmed by 6 bases and J by 5 bases, leaving 23 bases between them. This CDR3 contains 17 residues. Germline V gene lookup returns CDR1 SGHAT and CDR2 FQNNGV. The CDR3 protein is CASRVGRRDVLNNEQFF. Here the CDR3 DNA reads TGTGCCAGCAGGGTAGGGCGCCGGGACGTCTTAAACAATGAGCAGTTCTTC.

This clonotype was detected only a few times. The rearrangement joins TRBV25-1 to TRBJ2-7; 10 bases match TRBD1. The CDR3 totals 15 residues. CDR1 MGHDK and CDR2 SYGVNS come from the germline V gene. Trimming took 3 bases from V and 0 from J; bases not matched to a gene: 2. The CDR3 nucleotides read TGTGCCAGCAGTGAGCGGACAGGGGGCTCCTACGAGCAGTACTTC. Amino acids: CASSERTGGSYEQYF.

This clonotype was seen more than once but under ten times. The genes are TRBV6-1 and TRBJ1-6; 9 bases line up with TRBD1. CDR1 is MNHNS and CDR2 is SASEGT in the germline V gene. V lost 7 bases and J lost 8; bases outside the gene matches: 9. The CDR3 consists of 15 residues. The CDR3 coding sequence is TGTGCCAGCACCCACAGGGGACAGGGTGATTCACCCCTCCACTTT. This codes for CASTHRGQGDSPLHF.

This clonotype was seen more than once but under ten times. The chain links TRBV20-1 to TRBJ1-4; D remains ambiguous. CDR1 and CDR2 from the germline V gene are DFQATT and SNEGSKA (reference sequence). CDR3 size: 12 residues. CDR3 DNA: TGCGGCTTCGGACGATCGAATGAAAAACTGTTTTTT. Protein sequence: CGFGRSNEKLFF.

The chain carries TRBV12-3 or TRBV12-4 and TRBJ2-7; D perhaps matches TRBD2 (5 bases). V shed 5 bases and J shed 4 bases, with 12 bases lying between them. This CDR3 has 13 residues. This CDR3 is CASSPGRGYEQYF. Here the CDR3 DNA reads TGTGCCAGCAGTCCAGGACGGGGATACGAGCAGTACTTC.

This clonotype appeared many times. This chain joins TRBV7-9 and TRBJ1-1, with TRBD1 as a possible D gene (5 bases). Germline V gene sequence: CDR1 SEHNR, CDR2 FQNEAQ (reference sequence). V lost 4 bases, J lost 4 bases, and 13 bases lay in between. CDR3 length equals 14 residues. In nucleotides, the CDR3 is TGTGCCAGCAGCTGGGACGGAATAGGCACTGAAGCTTTCTTT. Amino acid sequence: CASSWDGIGTEAFF. Drawing the rest from reference TRBV7-9 and TRBJ1-1, the complete variable domain is DTGVSQNPRHKITKRGQNVTFRCDPISEHNRLYWYRQTLGQGPEFLTYFQNEAQLEKSRLLSDRFSAERPKGSFSTLEIQRTEQGDSAMYLCASSWDGIGTEAFFGQGTRLTVV.